These T cell receptor beta chains were read from a single sample in a study of post-analysis software for immune sequencing data. One entry per CDR3 protein, called by TCRdb with MiXCR from the PCR reads. The sample has about 760,000 distinct CDR3 sequences, 30% seen once. Input material: blood. The receptors derive from a girl aged 5-17 years with multiple sclerosis. CDR3s include the opening cysteine and the closing phenylalanine or tryptophan. A D gene is named only where the DNA matches it firmly. Clone size appears in some rows only: once, few, many, or a class for an expanded clone.

clone_size j_call d_call v_call cdr3_nt cdr3_aa
few TRBJ2-1 . TRBV6-5 TGTGCCAGCAGTTACGTGGGGGGTGCCACCTCCTACAATGAGCAGTTCTTC CASSYVGGATSYNEQFF
few TRBJ2-1 . TRBV6-5 TGTGCCAGCAGTTACCGAGGCCGGGTAGGGGGGTCCTACAATGAGCAGTTCTTC CASSYRGRVGGSYNEQFF
. TRBJ2-5 TRBD2 TRBV20-1 TGCAGTGCGAGGGCTAGCGGGGGGCTCCTAGAGACCCAGTACTTC CSARASGGLLETQYF
few TRBJ2-5 . TRBV20-1 TGCAGTGCTCCGATATTGCAGGGAGAGACCCAGTACTTC CSAPILQGETQYF
. TRBJ1-2 TRBD1 TRBV14 TGTGCCAGCAGCTCAAGGGGGCGCCGGGCTAACTATGGCTACACCTTC CASSSRGRRANYGYTF
once TRBJ1-2 TRBD1 TRBV28 TGTGCCAGCACTCGAACCCAGGGGGCGGACTATGGCTACACCTTC CASTRTQGADYGYTF
few TRBJ2-1 . TRBV12-3/TRBV12-4 TGTGCCAGCAGCCCGGGACGGGATGAGCAGTTCTTC CASSPGRDEQFF
. TRBJ1-1 TRBD1 TRBV14 TGTGCCAGCAGCCAAGCCCGGACAGGGTTTACTGAAGCTTTCTTT CASSQARTGFTEAFF
. TRBJ2-7 . TRBV7-2 TGTGCCAGCAGCTTAGCGTTCTCTGGCGGGATATGGTCCTACGAGCAGTACTTC CASSLAFSGGIWSYEQYF
. TRBJ1-2 . TRBV10-3 TGTGCCATCAGTGAGTCGACGCTGGTTGCCCGGGGGGGCTACACCTTC CAISESTLVARGGYTF
. TRBJ1-2 TRBD1 TRBV6-5 TGTGCCAGCAGGGCAGGGGGCGGGCGAGGCTACACCTTC CASRAGGGRGYTF
. TRBJ1-1 . TRBV20-1 TGCAGTGCTAGAGCGGACGGGGGGGCGGCCACTGAAGCTTTCTTT CSARADGGAATEAFF
. TRBJ2-3 . TRBV20-1 TGCAGTGCTAGCTTGCTGAGGGCAGATACGCAGTATTTT CSASLLRADTQYF
. TRBJ1-4 TRBD1 TRBV5-1 TGCGCCAGCAGCGTTTCCGGGACAGGGGATGAAAAACTGTTTTTT CASSVSGTGDEKLFF